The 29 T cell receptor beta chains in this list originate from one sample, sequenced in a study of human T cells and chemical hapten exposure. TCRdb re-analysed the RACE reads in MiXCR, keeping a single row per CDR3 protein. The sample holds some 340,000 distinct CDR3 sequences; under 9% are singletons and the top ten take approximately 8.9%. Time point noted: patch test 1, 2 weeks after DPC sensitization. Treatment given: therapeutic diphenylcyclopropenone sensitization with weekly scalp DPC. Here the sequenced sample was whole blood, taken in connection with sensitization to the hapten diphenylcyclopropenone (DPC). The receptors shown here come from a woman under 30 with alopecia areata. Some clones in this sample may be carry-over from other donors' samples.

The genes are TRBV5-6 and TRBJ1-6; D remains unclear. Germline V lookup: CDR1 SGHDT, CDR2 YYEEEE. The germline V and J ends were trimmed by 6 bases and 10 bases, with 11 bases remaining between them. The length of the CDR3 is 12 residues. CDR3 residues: CASKSTYSPLHF. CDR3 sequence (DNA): TGTGCCAGCAAATCGACATACTCACCCCTCCACTTT.

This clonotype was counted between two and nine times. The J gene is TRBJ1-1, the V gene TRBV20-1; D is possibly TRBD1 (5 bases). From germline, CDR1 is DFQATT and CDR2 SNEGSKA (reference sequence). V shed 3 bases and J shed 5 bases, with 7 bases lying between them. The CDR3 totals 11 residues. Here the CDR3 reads CSASRGTEAFF. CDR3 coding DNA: TGCAGTGCTAGCCGGGGGACTGAAGCTTTCTTT.

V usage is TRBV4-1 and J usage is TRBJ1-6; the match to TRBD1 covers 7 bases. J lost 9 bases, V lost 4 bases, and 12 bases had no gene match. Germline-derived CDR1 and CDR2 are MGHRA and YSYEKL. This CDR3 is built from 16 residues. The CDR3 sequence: CASSLQPGTDGSPLHF. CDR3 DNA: TGCGCCAGCAGCCTCCAGCCCGGGACAGATGGTTCACCCCTCCACTTT.

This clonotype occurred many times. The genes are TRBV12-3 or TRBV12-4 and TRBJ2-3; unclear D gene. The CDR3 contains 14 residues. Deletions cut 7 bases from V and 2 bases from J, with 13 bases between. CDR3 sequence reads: CASKVSGTTDTQYF. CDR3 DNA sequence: TGTGCCAGCAAGGTGTCGGGTACCACAGATACGCAGTATTTT.

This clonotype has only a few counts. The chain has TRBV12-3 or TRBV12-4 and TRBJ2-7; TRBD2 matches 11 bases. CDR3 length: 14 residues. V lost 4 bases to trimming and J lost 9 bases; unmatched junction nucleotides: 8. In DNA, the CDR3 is TGTGCCAGCAGTTCCCGACCCACTAGCGGGGGGCAGTACTTC. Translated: CASSSRPTSGGQYF.

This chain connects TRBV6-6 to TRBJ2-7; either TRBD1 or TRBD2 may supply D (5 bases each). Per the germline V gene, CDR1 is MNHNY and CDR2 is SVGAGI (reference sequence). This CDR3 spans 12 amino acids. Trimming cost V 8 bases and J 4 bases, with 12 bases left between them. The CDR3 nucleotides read TGTGCCAGCCGGGGCTCCACGTACGAGCAGTACTTC. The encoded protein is CASRGSTYEQYF.

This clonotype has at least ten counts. CDR3 DNA: TGTGCCAGCAGCGTAAATCCCGGACAGGGCAGTGGCTACACCTTC. Its translation is CASSVNPGQGSGYTF. The chain couples TRBV9 to TRBJ1-2; 8 bases align to TRBD1. The ends lost 1 base at V and 7 bases at J; junction bases unmatched: 9. This CDR3 spans 15 amino acids. Germline assignment: CDR1 SGDLS and CDR2 YYNGEE. The full variable domain, in which reference TRBV9 and TRBJ1-2 provide the parts outside the CDR3, is DSGVTQTPKHLITATGQRVTLRCSPRSGDLSVYWYQQSLDQGLQFLIQYYNGEERAKGNILERFSAQQFPDLHSELNLSSLELGDSALYFCASSVNPGQGSGYTFGSGTRLTVV.

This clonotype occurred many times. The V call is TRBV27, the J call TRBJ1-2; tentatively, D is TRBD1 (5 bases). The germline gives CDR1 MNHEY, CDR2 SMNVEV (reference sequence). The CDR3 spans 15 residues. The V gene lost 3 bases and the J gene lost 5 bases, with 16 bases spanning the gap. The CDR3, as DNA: TGTGCCAGCAGTTTTTTCGGGGCCCTAGGGTATGGCTACACCTTC. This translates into CASSFFGALGYGYTF.

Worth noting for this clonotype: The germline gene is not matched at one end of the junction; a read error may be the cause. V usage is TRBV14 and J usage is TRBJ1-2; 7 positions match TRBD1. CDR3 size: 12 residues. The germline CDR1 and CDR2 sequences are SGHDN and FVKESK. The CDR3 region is CASSQIFGTDFF. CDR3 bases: TGTGCCAGCAGCCAAATATTTGGGACAGACTTCTTC. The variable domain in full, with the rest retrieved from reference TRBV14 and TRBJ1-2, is EAGVTQFPSHSVIEKGQTVTLRCDPISGHDNLYWYRRVMGKEIKFLLHFVKESKQDESGMPNNRFLAERTGGTYSTLKVQPAELEDSGVYFCASSQIFGTDFFGSGTRLTVV.

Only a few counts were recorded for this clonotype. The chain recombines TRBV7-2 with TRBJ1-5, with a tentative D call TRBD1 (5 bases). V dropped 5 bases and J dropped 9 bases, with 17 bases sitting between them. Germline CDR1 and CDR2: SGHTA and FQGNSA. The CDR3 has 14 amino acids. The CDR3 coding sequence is TGTGCCAGCAGCCCGAACTGGGACCCTTGGCCCCAGCATTTT. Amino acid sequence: CASSPNWDPWPQHF.

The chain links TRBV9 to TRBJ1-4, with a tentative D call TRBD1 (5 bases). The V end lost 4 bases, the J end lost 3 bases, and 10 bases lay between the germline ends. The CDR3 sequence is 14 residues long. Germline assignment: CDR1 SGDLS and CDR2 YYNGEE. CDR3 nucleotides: TGTGCCAGCAGCCCGGGGGTAGCTAATGAAAAACTGTTTTTT. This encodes CASSPGVANEKLFF. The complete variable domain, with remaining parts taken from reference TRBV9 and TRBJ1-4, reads DSGVTQTPKHLITATGQRVTLRCSPRSGDLSVYWYQQSLDQGLQFLIQYYNGEERAKGNILERFSAQQFPDLHSELNLSSLELGDSALYFCASSPGVANEKLFFGSGTQLSVL.

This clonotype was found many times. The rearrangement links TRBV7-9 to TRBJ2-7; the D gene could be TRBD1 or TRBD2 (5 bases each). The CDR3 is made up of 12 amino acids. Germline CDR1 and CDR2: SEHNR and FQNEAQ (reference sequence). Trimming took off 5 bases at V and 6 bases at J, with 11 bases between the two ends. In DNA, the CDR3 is TGTGCCAGCAGCACGTCGGGGCGCGAGCAGTACTTC. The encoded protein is CASSTSGREQYF.

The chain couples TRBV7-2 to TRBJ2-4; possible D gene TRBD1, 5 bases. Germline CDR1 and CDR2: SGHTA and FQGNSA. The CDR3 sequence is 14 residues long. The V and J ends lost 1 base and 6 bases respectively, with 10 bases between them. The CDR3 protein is CASSLGTMPNIQYF. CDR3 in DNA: TGTGCCAGCAGCTTAGGGACAATGCCAAACATTCAGTACTTC.

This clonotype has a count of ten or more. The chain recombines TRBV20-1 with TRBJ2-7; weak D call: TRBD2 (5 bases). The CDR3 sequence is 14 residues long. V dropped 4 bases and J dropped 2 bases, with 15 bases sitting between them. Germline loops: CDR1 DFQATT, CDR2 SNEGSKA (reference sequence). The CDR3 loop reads CSATEVGVPYEQYF. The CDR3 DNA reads TGCAGTGCTACCGAGGTCGGGGTTCCCTACGAGCAGTACTTC.

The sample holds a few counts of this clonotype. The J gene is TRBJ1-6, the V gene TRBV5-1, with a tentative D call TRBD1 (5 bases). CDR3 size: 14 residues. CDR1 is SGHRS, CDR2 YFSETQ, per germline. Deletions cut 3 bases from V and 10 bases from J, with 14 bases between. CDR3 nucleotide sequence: TGCGCCAGCAGCTCCTCAGGGTCGAGGTCACCCCTCCACTTT. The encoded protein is CASSSSGSRSPLHF. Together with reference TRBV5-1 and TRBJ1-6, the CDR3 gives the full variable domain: KAGVTQTPRYLIKTRGQQVTLSCSPISGHRSVSWYQQTPGQGLQFLFEYFSETQRNKGNFPGRFSGRQFSNSRSEMNVSTLELGDSALYLCASSSSGSRSPLHFGNGTRLTVT.

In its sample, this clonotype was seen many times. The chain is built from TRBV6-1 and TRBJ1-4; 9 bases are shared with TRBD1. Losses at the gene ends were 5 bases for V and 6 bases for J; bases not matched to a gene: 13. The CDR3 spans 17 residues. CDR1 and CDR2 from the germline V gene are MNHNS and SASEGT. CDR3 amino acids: CASSNTGTGFRDEKLFF. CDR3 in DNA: TGTGCCAGCAGTAACACCGGGACAGGGTTTCGGGATGAAAAACTGTTTTTT.

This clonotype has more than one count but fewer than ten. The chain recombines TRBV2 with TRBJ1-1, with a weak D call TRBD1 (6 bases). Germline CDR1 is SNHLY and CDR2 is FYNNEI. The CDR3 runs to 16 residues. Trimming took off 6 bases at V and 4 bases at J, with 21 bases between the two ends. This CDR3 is CASRERVTGLGTEAFF. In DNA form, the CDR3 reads TGTGCCAGCAGGGAGAGAGTGACAGGCCTGGGCACTGAAGCTTTCTTT.

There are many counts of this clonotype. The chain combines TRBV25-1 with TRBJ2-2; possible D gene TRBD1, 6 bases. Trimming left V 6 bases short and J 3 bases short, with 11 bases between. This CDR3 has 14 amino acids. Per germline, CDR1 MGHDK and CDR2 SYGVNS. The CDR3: CASRENRDTGELFF. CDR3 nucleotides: TGTGCCAGCAGGGAAAACAGGGACACCGGGGAGCTGTTTTTT. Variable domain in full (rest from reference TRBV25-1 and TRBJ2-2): EADIYQTPRYLVIGTGKKITLECSQTMGHDKMYWYQQDPGMELHLIHYSYGVNSTEKGDLSSESTVSRIRTEHFPLTLESARPSHTSQYLCASRENRDTGELFFGEGSRLTVL.

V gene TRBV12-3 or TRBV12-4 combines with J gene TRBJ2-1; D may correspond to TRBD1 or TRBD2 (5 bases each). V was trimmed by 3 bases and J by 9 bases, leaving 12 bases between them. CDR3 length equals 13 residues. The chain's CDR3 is CASSFSRDGEQFF. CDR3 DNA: TGTGCCAGCAGTTTTAGCAGGGACGGTGAGCAGTTCTTC.

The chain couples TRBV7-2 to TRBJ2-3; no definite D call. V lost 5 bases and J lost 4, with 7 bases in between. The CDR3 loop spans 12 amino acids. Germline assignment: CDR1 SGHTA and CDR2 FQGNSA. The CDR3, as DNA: TGTGCCAGCAGCCAGCCGGCAGATACGCAGTATTTT. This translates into CASSQPADTQYF.

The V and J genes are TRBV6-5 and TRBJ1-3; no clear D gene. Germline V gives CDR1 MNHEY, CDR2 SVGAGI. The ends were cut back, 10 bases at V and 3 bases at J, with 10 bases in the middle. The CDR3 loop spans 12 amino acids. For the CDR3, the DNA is TGTGCCACGGGGAGTGATGGAAACACCATATATTTT. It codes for CATGSDGNTIYF.

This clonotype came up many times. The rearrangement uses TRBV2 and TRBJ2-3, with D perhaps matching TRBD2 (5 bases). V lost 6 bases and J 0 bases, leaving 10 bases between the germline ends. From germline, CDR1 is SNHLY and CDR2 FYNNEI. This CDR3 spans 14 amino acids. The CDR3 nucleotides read TGTGCCAGCAGAAGCGGACCTAGCACAGATACGCAGTATTTT. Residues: CASRSGPSTDTQYF.

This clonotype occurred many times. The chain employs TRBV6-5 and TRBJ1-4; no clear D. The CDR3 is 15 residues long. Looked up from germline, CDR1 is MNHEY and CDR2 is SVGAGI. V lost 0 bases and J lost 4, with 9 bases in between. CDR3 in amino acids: CASSYSIQRNEKLFF. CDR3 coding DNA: TGTGCCAGCAGTTACTCGATACAGCGTAATGAAAAACTGTTTTTT.

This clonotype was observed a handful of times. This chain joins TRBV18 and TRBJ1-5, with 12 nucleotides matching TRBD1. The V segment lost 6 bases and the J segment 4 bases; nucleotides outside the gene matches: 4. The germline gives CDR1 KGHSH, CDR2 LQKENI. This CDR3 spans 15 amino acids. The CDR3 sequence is CASSPGQGANQPQHF. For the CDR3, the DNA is TGTGCCAGCTCCCCGGGACAGGGGGCGAATCAGCCCCAGCATTTT.

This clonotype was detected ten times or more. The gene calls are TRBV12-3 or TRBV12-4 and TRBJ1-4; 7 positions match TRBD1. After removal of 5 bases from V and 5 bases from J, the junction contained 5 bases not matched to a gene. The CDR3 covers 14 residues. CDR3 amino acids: CASSMGQQNEKLFF. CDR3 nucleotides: TGTGCCAGCAGTATGGGACAGCAAAATGAAAAACTGTTTTTT.

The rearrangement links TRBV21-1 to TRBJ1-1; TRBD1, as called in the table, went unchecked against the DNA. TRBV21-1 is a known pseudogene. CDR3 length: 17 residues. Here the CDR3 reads CASSKHSTQGQGTEAFF. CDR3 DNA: TGTGCCAGCAGCAAACACTCGACTCAAGGACAGGGAACTGAAGCTTTCTTT.

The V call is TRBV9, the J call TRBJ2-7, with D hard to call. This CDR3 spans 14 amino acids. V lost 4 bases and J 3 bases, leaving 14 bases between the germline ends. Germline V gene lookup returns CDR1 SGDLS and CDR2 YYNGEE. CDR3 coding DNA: TGTGCCAGCAGCCCCGGCAGATTGCTCTACGAGCAGTACTTC. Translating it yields CASSPGRLLYEQYF.

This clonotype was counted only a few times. CDR3 coding DNA: TGCAGTGCTAGACCTTGGGACATTCAGTACTTC. As protein: CSARPWDIQYF. The chain is built from TRBV20-1 and TRBJ2-4; D is unresolved. Germline assignment: CDR1 DFQATT and CDR2 SNEGSKA (reference sequence). The CDR3 covers 11 residues. V was shortened by 2 bases and J by 8 bases, with 7 bases between the two germline ends.

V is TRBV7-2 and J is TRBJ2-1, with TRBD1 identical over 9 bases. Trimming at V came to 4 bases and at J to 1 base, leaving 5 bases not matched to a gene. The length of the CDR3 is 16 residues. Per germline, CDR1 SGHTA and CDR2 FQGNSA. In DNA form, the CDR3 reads TGTGCCAGCAGCTCAGACAGGGGGTTATCCTACAATGAGCAGTTCTTC. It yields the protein CASSSDRGLSYNEQFF.